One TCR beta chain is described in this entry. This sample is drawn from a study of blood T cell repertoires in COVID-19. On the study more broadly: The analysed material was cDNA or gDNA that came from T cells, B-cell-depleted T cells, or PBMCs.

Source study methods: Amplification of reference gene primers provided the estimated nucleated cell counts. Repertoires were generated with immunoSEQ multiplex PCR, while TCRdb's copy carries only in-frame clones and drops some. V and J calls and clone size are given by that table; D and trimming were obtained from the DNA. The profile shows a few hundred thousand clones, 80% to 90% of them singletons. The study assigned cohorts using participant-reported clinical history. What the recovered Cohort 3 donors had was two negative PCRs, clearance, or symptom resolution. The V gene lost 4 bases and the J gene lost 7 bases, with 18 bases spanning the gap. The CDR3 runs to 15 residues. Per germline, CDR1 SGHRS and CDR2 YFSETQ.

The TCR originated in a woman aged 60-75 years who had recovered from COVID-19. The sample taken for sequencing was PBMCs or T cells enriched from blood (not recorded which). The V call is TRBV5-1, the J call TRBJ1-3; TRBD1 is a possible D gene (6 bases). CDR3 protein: CASSLRGRGWNTIYF. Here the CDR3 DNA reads TGCGCCAGCAGCCTCAGGGGACGAGGCTGGAACACCATATATTTT.